This T cell receptor (beta chain) was sequenced during a study of blood T cell repertoires in COVID-19. Overall study: Samples came from the United States, Italy and Spain, spanning acute and convalescent COVID-19. T cells, B-cell-depleted T cells, or PBMCs provided the cDNA or gDNA that served as material.

Source study methods: From reference gene primer amplification, estimates of nucleated cell counts were derived. TCRdb's table, derived via immunoSEQ multiplex PCR, lists solely in-frame clones and lacks some. V, J and clone size derive from that table, while D and trimming were established from the DNA sequence. The top ten clones hold roughly 5% of a sample with some 250,000 clones, approximately 86% of them seen once. The CDR3 runs to 15 residues. The V gene's germline CDR1 is MRHNA and CDR2 SNTAGT. Trimming at V came to 5 bases and at J to 0 bases, leaving 4 bases not matched to a gene. Patients from Seattle were sampled longitudinally, starting during active infection.

The chain joins TRBV6-4 to TRBJ2-3, with TRBD2 matching 8 bases. The sample comprised peripheral blood. This TCR derives from a woman aged 55-69 years with COVID-19, enrolled during active disease. CDR3 region: CASSLLAESTDTQYF. The CDR3 nucleotides read TGTGCCAGCAGTTTACTAGCGGAAAGCACAGATACGCAGTATTTT.